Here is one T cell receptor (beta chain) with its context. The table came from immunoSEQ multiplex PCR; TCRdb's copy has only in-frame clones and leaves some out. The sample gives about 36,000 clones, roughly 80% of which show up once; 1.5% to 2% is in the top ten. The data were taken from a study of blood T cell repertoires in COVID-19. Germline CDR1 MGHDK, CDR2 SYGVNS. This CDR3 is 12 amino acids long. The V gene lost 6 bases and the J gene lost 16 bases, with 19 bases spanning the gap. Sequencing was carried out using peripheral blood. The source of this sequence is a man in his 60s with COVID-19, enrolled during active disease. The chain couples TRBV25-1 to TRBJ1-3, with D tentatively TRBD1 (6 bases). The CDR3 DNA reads TGTGCCAGCAGCGATGGGGGCCACGGGGGGTATTTT. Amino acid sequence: CASSDGGHGGYF.